Presented here are 8 T cell receptor beta chains from one specimen sequenced in a study of T cell repertoires in cytomegalovirus infection. TCRdb itself ran the reads through MiXCR, one entry per CDR3 protein. The sample records 110,000 to 150,000 distinct CDR3 sequences, under 8% being singletons. The sequenced material came from PBMCs. These receptors were obtained from a human donor in good health (CMV status not recorded). Some clones in this sample may be carry-over from other donors' samples.

This clonotype was picked up many times. This chain links TRBV6-1 with TRBJ1-2; D gene uncertain. Trimming cost V 6 bases and J 0 bases, with 20 bases left between them. The length of the CDR3 is 17 residues. Germline lookup yields CDR1 MNHNS and CDR2 SASEGT. The CDR3 spells CASRLRARSPANYGYTF. For the CDR3, the DNA is TGTGCCAGCAGACTGAGAGCCCGGAGCCCCGCTAACTATGGCTACACCTTC.

The J gene is TRBJ1-5, the V gene TRBV20-1; 7 nucleotides match TRBD1. This CDR3 has 13 residues. Germline loops: CDR1 DFQATT, CDR2 SNEGSKA (reference sequence). The J segment lost 4 bases and the V segment lost 6 bases, leaving 6 bases of the junction unmatched. CDR3 loop: CSAYDRVNQPQHF. In DNA form, the CDR3 reads TGCAGTGCATACGACAGGGTGAATCAGCCCCAGCATTTT.

There are many counts of this clonotype. CDR3 DNA: TGTGCCAGCAGCTCCGGCACAGATACGCAGTATTTT. Protein: CASSSGTDTQYF. The chain combines TRBV7-8 with TRBJ2-3; the D is unclear. This CDR3 is built from 12 residues. V shed 4 bases and J shed 1 base, with 3 bases lying between them. Germline CDR1 reads SGHVS; CDR2 reads FQNEAQ. Full variable domain (remainder filled in from reference TRBV7-8 and TRBJ2-3): GAGVSQSPRYKVAKRGQDVALRCDPISGHVSLFWYQQALGQGPEFLTYFQNEAQLDKSGLPSDRFFAERPEGSVSTLKIQRTQQEDSAVYLCASSSGTDTQYFGPGTRLTVL.

This clonotype was detected a few times. The V and J genes are TRBV3-1 and TRBJ2-7, with D hard to call. Trimming pared 6 bases from V and 2 bases from J, leaving 8 bases between. Germline V CDR1 and CDR2: LGHDT, YNNKEL (reference sequence). The CDR3 sequence is 12 residues long. The CDR3 loop is CASRSVAYEQYF. CDR3 sequence (DNA): TGTGCCAGCAGGAGCGTGGCCTACGAGCAGTACTTC.

The rearrangement links TRBV7-2 to TRBJ2-5, with a tentative D call TRBD2 (6 bases). Trimming shortened V by 6 bases and J by 5 bases, and 19 bases separated the two germline ends. Per germline, CDR1 SGHTA and CDR2 FQGNSA. The CDR3 runs to 15 residues. The CDR3 reads CASSPLGGPGETQYF. The CDR3 nucleotides are TGTGCCAGCAGTCCCCTGGGGGGACCAGGGGAGACCCAGTACTTC.

Ten or more counts support this clonotype. V gene TRBV28 combines with J gene TRBJ1-2; D remains ambiguous. The CDR3 loop spans 9 amino acids. The V and J ends lost 8 bases and 6 bases respectively, with 4 bases between them. Per germline, CDR1 MDHEN and CDR2 SYDVKM. CDR3 nucleotides: TGTGCCAGCGGACATGGCTACACCTTC. Protein: CASGHGYTF.

This clonotype was counted ten times or more. J is TRBJ2-5 and V is TRBV7-2, with 13 bases identical to TRBD2. The CDR3 runs 14 residues. Per germline, CDR1 SGHTA and CDR2 FQGNSA. The ends lost 5 bases at V and 7 bases at J; junction bases unmatched: 4. CDR3 loop: CASSPRTSGGTQYF. Here the CDR3 DNA reads TGTGCCAGCAGCCCAAGGACTAGCGGGGGGACCCAGTACTTC.

This clonotype was seen ten or more times. This chain links TRBV19 with TRBJ1-2; 7 nucleotides agree with TRBD1. The junction had 9 bases not matched to a gene; V was cut back by 5 bases and J by 3 bases. The germline CDR1 and CDR2 sequences are LNHDA and SQIVND (reference sequence). This CDR3 has 15 residues. CDR3 protein: CASSSDRRGDYGYTF. In nucleotides, the CDR3 is TGTGCCAGTAGTTCTGATCGCAGGGGGGACTATGGCTACACCTTC.